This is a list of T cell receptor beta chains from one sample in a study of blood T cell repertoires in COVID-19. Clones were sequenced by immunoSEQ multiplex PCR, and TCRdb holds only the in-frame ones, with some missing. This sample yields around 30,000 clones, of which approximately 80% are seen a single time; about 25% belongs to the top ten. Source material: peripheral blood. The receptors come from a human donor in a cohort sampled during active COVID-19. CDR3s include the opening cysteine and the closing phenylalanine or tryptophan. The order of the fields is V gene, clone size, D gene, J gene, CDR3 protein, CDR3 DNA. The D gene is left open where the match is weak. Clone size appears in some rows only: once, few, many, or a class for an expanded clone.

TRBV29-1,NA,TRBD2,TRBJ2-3,CSVTSGRDRGTDTQYF,TGCAGCGTGACTAGCGGGAGGGACAGAGGCACAGATACGCAGTATTTT
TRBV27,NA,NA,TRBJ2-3,CASSLPSDTQYF,TGTGCCAGCAGTTTACCGTCAGATACGCAGTATTTT
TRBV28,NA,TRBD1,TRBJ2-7,CASSSWTGSYEQYF,TGTGCCAGCAGTTCCTGGACAGGTTCCTACGAGCAGTACTTC
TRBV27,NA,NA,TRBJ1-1,CASSPETGAVNTEAFF,TGTGCCAGCAGCCCTGAGACAGGCGCGGTCAACACTGAAGCTTTCTTT
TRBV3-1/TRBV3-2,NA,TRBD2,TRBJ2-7,CASSQAPGLEYEQYF,TGTGCCAGCAGCCAGGCTCCGGGACTAGAATACGAGCAGTACTTC
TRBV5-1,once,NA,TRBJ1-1,CASSLAAGNTEAFF,TGCGCCAGCAGCTTGGCGGCGGGGAACACTGAAGCTTTCTTT
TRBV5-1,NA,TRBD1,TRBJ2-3,CASSWGQVDLTDTQYF,TGCGCCAGCAGCTGGGGACAGGTCGATCTCACAGATACGCAGTATTTT
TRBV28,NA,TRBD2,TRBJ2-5,CASSSPAGGLQETQYF,TGTGCCAGCAGTTCCCCAGCGGGAGGCCTCCAAGAGACCCAGTACTTC
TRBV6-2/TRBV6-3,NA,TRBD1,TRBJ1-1,CASSYSPLKQGARNTEAFF,TGTGCCAGCAGTTACTCGCCGCTAAAACAGGGGGCGCGCAACACTGAAGCTTTCTTT
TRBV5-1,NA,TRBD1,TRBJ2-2,CASSLSTGANTGELFF,TGCGCCAGCAGCTTATCGACAGGGGCAAACACCGGGGAGCTGTTTTTT
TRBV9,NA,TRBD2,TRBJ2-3,CASSAHPGGTDTQYF,TGTGCCAGCAGCGCACATCCGGGGGGAACAGATACGCAGTATTTT
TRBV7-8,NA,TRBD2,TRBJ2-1,CASSLVSGDEQFF,TGTGCCAGCAGCTTAGTTAGCGGGGATGAGCAGTTCTTC
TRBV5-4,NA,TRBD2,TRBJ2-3,CASSPGTRADTQYF,TGTGCCAGCAGCCCCGGGACTAGGGCCGATACGCAGTATTTT
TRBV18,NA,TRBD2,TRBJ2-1,CASSPGLAGYNEQFF,TGTGCCAGCTCACCGGGACTAGCGGGATACAATGAGCAGTTCTTC
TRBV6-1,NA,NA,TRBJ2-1,CASSEGRYDNEQFF,TGTGCCAGCAGTGAAGGGAGGTACGACAATGAGCAGTTCTTC
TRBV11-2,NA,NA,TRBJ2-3,CASTYGTDTQYF,TGTGCCAGCACCTACGGCACAGATACGCAGTATTTT
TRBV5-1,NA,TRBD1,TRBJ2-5,CASSSTQGAWETQYF,TGCGCCAGCAGCTCAACCCAGGGGGCATGGGAGACCCAGTACTTC
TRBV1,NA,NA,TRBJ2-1,CTSRGNEQFF,TGCACCAGCCGGGGAAATGAGCAGTTCTTC
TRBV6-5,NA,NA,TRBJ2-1,CASSLASAYNEQFF,TGTGCCAGCAGCCTCGCCAGCGCATACAATGAGCAGTTCTTC
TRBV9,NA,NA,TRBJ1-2,CASSVGGDSNYGYTF,TGTGCCAGCAGCGTAGGAGGCGACAGTAACTATGGCTACACCTTC
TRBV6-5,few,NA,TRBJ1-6,CASQGPYNSPLHF,TGTGCCAGCCAGGGTCCTTATAATTCACCCCTCCACTTT
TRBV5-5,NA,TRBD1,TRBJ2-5,CASSSRPGTGRETQYF,TGTGCCAGCAGCTCCCGTCCCGGGACAGGGAGAGAGACCCAGTACTTC
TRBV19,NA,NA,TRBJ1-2,CASSIGQPVDYGYTF,TGTGCCAGTAGTATTGGACAGCCGGTGGACTATGGCTACACCTTC